This paragraph reports one T cell receptor beta chain. This CDR3 is 11 amino acids long. Germline V CDR1 and CDR2: MNHEY, SVGAGI. V lost 4 bases and J 13 bases, leaving 11 bases between the germline ends. Sequencing was performed with immunoSEQ multiplex PCR; in TCRdb, only in-frame clones are kept and a portion is missing. The sample records 75,000 to 90,000 clones, 96% being singletons. The sample comes from a study of technical replicates of blood from a few donors. Sequences were obtained from T cells isolated from PBMCs. This chain links TRBV6-5 with TRBJ2-1; possibly TRBD1 for D (6 bases). This TCR came from a human donor in good health. CDR3 sequence: CASSLGQLQFF. As DNA, the CDR3 is TGTGCCAGCAGTTTAGGACAGTTACAGTTCTTC.